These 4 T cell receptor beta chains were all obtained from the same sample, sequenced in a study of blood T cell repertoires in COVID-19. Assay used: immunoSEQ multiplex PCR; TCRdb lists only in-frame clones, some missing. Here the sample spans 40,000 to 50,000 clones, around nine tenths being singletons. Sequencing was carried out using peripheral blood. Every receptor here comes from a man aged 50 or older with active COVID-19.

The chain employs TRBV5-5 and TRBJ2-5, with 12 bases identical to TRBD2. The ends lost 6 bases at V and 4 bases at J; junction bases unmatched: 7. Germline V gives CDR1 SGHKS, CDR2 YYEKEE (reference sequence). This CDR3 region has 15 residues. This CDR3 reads CASKGLAGRVETQYF. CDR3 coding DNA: TGTGCCAGCAAAGGACTAGCGGGACGAGTAGAGACCCAGTACTTC.

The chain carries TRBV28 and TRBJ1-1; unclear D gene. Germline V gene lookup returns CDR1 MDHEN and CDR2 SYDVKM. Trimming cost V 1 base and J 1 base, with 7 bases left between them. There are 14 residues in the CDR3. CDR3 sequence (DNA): TGTGCCAGCAGTTTATACTCATGGAACACTGAAGCTTTCTTT. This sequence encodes CASSLYSWNTEAFF. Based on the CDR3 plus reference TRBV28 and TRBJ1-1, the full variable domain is DVKVTQSSRYLVKRTGEKVFLECVQDMDHENMFWYRQDPGLGLRLIYFSYDVKMKEKGDIPEGYSVSREKKERFSLILESASTNQTSMYLCASSLYSWNTEAFFGQGTRLTVV.

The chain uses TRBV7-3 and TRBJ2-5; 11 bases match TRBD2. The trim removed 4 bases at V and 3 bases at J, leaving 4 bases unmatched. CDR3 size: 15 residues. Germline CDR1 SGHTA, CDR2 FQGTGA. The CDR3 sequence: CASSYSGGVEETQYF. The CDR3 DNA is TGTGCCAGCAGCTATAGCGGGGGGGTTGAAGAGACCCAGTACTTC.

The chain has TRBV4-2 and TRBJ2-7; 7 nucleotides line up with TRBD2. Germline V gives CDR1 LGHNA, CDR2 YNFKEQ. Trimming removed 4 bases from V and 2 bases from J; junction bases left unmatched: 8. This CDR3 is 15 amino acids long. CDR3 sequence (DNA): TGTGCCAGCAGCCCGAGGAGCGGGGCGGCCTACGAGCAGTACTTC. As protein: CASSPRSGAAYEQYF.